Sequencing of this T cell receptor (beta chain) was carried out in a study of regulatory T cells in long-lasting Graves disease. Study results and caveats: Persistent Graves' patients showed a TCR diversity that was lower than that of newly diagnosed ones.

With 1 base clipped from V and 4 bases from J, the junction kept 7 bases outside the gene matches. Germline assignment: CDR1 MNHNS and CDR2 SASEGT. This CDR3 region has 16 residues. This clonotype was recorded a few times. Its specificity is unknown. The time point denotes: newly diagnosed GD, antithyroid drugs for less than 3 months. Preparation of the TCR library used RNA extracted from PBMCs. Library construction for TCR beta used iRepertoire HTBI primers and Arm-PCR of CDR3 regions. From the multiplex PCR reads, TCRdb called clonotypes with MiXCR, one entry per CDR3 protein. In the table there are around 450,000 distinct CDR3 sequences, 15% to 20% of which are singletons. These data were also reused for a study on T cells in Graves' hyperthyroidism and ophthalmopathy. That work adds: Stable Graves' hyperthyroidism denoted no ophthalmopathy progression over 18 months. First-round RT-PCR targeting the TCR CDR3 was performed with the HTBI primer set. Ophthalmopathy was separated from stable hyperthyroidism by a 13 V-J model.

The V and J genes are TRBV6-1 and TRBJ2-4; 7 nucleotides align to TRBD1. This TCR derives from a man aged 35-49 years with Graves disease. The sequences come from peripheral blood mononuclear cells (PBMCs), collected at new diagnosis, from a patient treated with antithyroid drugs. The CDR3 sequence is CASSEGRGLVKNIQYF. DNA of the CDR3: TGTGCCAGCAGTGAAGGAAGGGGGCTGGTTAAAAACATTCAGTACTTC.